Listed here is a single TCR beta chain. This entry is derived from a study of blood T cell repertoires in COVID-19. Here immunoSEQ multiplex PCR was the method, and the copy in TCRdb shows in-frame clones only, minus some. The table records around 160,000 clones, around 84% of them present only once. This CDR3 spans 15 amino acids. Per germline, CDR1 MGHDK and CDR2 SYGVNS. J lost 5 bases, V lost 8 bases, and 11 bases had no gene match. The chain combines TRBV25-1 with TRBJ1-1; 10 bases map to TRBD1. The specimen was peripheral blood. This sequence originates from a human donor in a cohort sampled during active COVID-19. The CDR3: CASHQPGTGDTEAFF. CDR3 DNA: TGTGCCAGCCATCAACCCGGGACAGGGGATACTGAAGCTTTCTTT.